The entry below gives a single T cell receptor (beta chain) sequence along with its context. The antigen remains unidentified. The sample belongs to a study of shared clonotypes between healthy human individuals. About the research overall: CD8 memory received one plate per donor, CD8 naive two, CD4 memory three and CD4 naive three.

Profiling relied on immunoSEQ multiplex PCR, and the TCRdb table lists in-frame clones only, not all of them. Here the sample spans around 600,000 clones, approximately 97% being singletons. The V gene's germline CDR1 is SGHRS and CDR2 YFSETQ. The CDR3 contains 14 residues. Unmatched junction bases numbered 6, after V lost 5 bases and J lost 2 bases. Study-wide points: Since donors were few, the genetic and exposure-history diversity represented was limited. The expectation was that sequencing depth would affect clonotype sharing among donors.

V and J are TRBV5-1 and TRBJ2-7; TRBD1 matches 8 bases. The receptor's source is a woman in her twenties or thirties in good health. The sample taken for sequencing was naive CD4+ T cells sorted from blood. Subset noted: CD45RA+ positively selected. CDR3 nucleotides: TGCGCCAGCAGAACACCGGGACAGGCCTACGAGCAGTACTTC. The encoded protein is CASRTPGQAYEQYF.